Presented here are 11 T cell receptor beta chains from one specimen sequenced in a study of cytomegalovirus exposure and HLA in healthy donors. The protocol was immunoSEQ multiplex PCR, while the TCRdb copy is restricted to in-frame clones and leaves out a portion. The sample shows 150,000 to 200,000 clones, about 81% of them seen only once. The sample consisted of PBMCs. The origin of the receptors is a woman aged 30 to 39 in good health and CMV-seronegative.

The chain couples TRBV11-3 to TRBJ2-2, with D unresolved. Trimming removed 1 base from V and 7 bases from J, with 7 bases in between. Germline values: CDR1 SGHNT, CDR2 YENEEA. The CDR3 totals 13 residues. The CDR3 loop reads CASSLAESGELFF. The CDR3 coding sequence is TGTGCCAGCAGCTTAGCGGAGAGCGGGGAGCTGTTTTTT.

The chain has TRBV30 and TRBJ2-7; 7 nucleotides align to TRBD1. This CDR3 region has 12 residues. Germline V lookup: CDR1 GTSNPN, CDR2 SVGIG (reference sequence). Trimming took 1 base from V and 5 from J; bases not matched to a gene: 2. The CDR3 sequence: CAWSGQGHEQYF. The DNA of the CDR3 is TGTGCCTGGAGTGGACAGGGCCACGAGCAGTACTTC.

The rearrangement joins TRBV28 to TRBJ1-1, with D perhaps TRBD1 (5 bases). Germline V gene sequence: CDR1 MDHEN, CDR2 SYDVKM. The CDR3 loop spans 13 amino acids. V lost 10 bases to trimming and J lost 11 bases, with 23 bases between them. The CDR3 nucleotides are TGTGCCACCATGAAGGCGGGGTCGGGGGTCGCTTTCTTT. Protein sequence: CATMKAGSGVAFF. Full variable domain (rest looked up from reference TRBV28 and TRBJ1-1): DVKVTQSSRYLVKRTGEKVFLECVQDMDHENMFWYRQDPGLGLRLIYFSYDVKMKEKGDIPEGYSVSREKKERFSLILESASTNQTSMYLCATMKAGSGVAFFGQGTRLTVV.

This chain joins TRBV7-9 and TRBJ2-3, with D uncertain. The germline V and J ends were trimmed by 4 bases and 4 bases, with 15 bases remaining between them. CDR1 SEHNR and CDR2 FQNEAQ come from the germline V gene (reference sequence). The CDR3 totals 15 residues. The CDR3, as DNA: TGTGCCAGCAGCTCCTGGAATGAGAGGTCAGATACGCAGTATTTT. Translated, it gives CASSSWNERSDTQYF.

The chain has TRBV27 and TRBJ2-7; possible D gene TRBD2, 5 bases. Looked up from germline, CDR1 is MNHEY and CDR2 is SMNVEV (reference sequence). This CDR3 is 14 amino acids long. Trimming took 1 base from V and 7 from J, leaving 14 bases between them. In DNA form, the CDR3 reads TGTGCCAGCAGTTTATGGGAAAGATCGGGGGAGCAGTACTTC. It codes for CASSLWERSGEQYF.

V is TRBV2 and J is TRBJ1-4, with 8 positions matching TRBD1. The ends lost 7 bases at V and 7 bases at J; junction bases unmatched: 8. CDR1 and CDR2 from the germline V gene are SNHLY and FYNNEI. The CDR3 spans 14 residues. The CDR3, as DNA: TGTGCCAGCAACACTCGACAGGGGAGTGAAAAACTGTTTTTT. This encodes CASNTRQGSEKLFF.

This rearrangement joins TRBV5-1 to TRBJ1-1; D is possibly TRBD1 (5 bases). Trimming took off 4 bases at V and 4 bases at J, with 17 bases between the two ends. Per the germline V gene, CDR1 is SGHRS and CDR2 is YFSETQ. This CDR3 is 15 amino acids long. CDR3 region: CASSNLRGRGTEAFF. In DNA, the CDR3 is TGCGCCAGCAGCAACCTAAGGGGTCGCGGCACTGAAGCTTTCTTT.

The chain employs TRBV5-1 and TRBJ2-5; possible D gene TRBD2, 6 bases. The CDR3 is 14 amino acids. V was cut by 5 bases and J by 2 bases, with 13 bases left in between. Germline V CDR1 and CDR2: SGHRS, YFSETQ. CDR3 loop: CASRAGSAQETQYF. CDR3 sequence (DNA): TGCGCCAGCAGGGCGGGAAGCGCTCAAGAGACCCAGTACTTC.

This clone was seen a few times. This rearrangement joins TRBV7-2 to TRBJ2-7, with D perhaps matching TRBD1 (5 bases). V lost 5 bases to trimming and J lost 2 bases, with 16 bases between them. The CDR3 extends over 15 amino acids. Looked up from germline, CDR1 is SGHTA and CDR2 is FQGNSA. The CDR3: CASSHLTENPYEQYF. The CDR3 region has the DNA TGTGCCAGCAGCCACCTGACAGAGAATCCCTACGAGCAGTACTTC.

Comments on this clone: The junction departs from germline at one end; a sequencing error may be responsible. The V and J genes are TRBV6-1 and TRBJ1-2; TRBD1 matches 7 bases. The germline CDR1 and CDR2 sequences are MNHNS and SASEGT. The CDR3 extends over 16 amino acids. CDR3 nucleotide sequence: TGTGCCAGCAGGGAAGAAAACCGACAGGGTATAAATGGCTACACCTTC. Amino acid sequence: CASREENRQGINGYTF.

J is TRBJ2-3 and V is TRBV5-1, with D maybe TRBD1 (6 bases). CDR1 SGHRS and CDR2 YFSETQ come from the germline V gene. The CDR3 is 15 amino acids. Trimming pared 0 bases from V and 1 base from J, leaving 9 bases between. The CDR3 DNA reads as TGCGCCAGCAGCTTGGGCCGGACAGGCACAGATACGCAGTATTTT. Translation gives CASSLGRTGTDTQYF. The full variable domain, with the rest looked up from reference TRBV5-1 and TRBJ2-3, is KAGVTQTPRYLIKTRGQQVTLSCSPISGHRSVSWYQQTPGQGLQFLFEYFSETQRNKGNFPGRFSGRQFSNSRSEMNVSTLELGDSALYLCASSLGRTGTDTQYFGPGTRLTVL.